This T cell receptor (beta chain) was found in a study of cytomegalovirus exposure and HLA in healthy donors. Researchers ran the PCR with 60 Vbeta and 13 Jbeta primers. Assay used: immunoSEQ multiplex PCR; TCRdb lists only in-frame clones, some missing. The sample holds tens of thousands of clones, around 78% seen once. The CDR3 runs to 20 residues. V lost 4 bases to trimming and J lost 2 bases; unmatched junction nucleotides: 15. The germline V gene has CDR1 SGHNT and CDR2 YYREEE (reference sequence). This clonotype was sampled from a female donor in good health and CMV-seronegative. V is TRBV5-4 and J is TRBJ2-2; 12 bases agree with TRBD1. The sequenced sample consisted of PBMCs. Here the CDR3 reads CASSHFLRDRGLSNTGELFF. CDR3 coding DNA: TGTGCCAGCAGCCATTTTCTTCGGGACAGGGGGCTTAGTAACACCGGGGAGCTGTTTTTT.